The 19 T cell receptor beta chains presented below share a single source sample, sequenced in a study of blood T cells in healthy people across ages (dated by TCRdb to the mid-2010s). The library was produced with 5' RACE. Sequencing instrument: Illumina HiSeq 2500. The second PCR ran for roughly 7 to 11 cycles and used a J-beta primer mix along with a sample-barcoded 5' primer. Using fastp at Q25 and MiXCR, TCRdb reprocessed the public reads and kept productive beta chains. Every CDR3 protein is listed once, alongside the most common genes and DNA of its rows. Here the sample has roughly 2 million distinct CDR3 sequences; roughly 49% occur a single time. Approximately 2.1% of the sample comes from the top ten. Material for sequencing was blood. Receptors originate from a woman aged 40 to 50 in good health.

The V call is TRBV4-2, the J call TRBJ2-1, with TRBD2 matching 9 bases. The CDR3 runs 16 residues. Germline V gives CDR1 LGHNA, CDR2 YNFKEQ. J lost 6 bases, V lost 0 bases, and 6 bases had no gene match. In nucleotides, the CDR3 is TGTGCCAGCAGCCAAGAGGGGCGCGGGGGGGCCAATGAGCAGTTCTTC. Residues: CASSQEGRGGANEQFF.

A word on this clonotype: At one end the junction does not follow the germline gene, possibly because of a read error. The genes are TRBV13 and TRBJ2-1; D not certain. The J call may be mistaken, given a closer DNA end match to TRBJ2-7. This CDR3 is built from 13 residues. Germline CDR1 reads PRHDT; CDR2 reads FYEKMQ (reference sequence). In DNA, the CDR3 is TGTGCCAGCAGTCAAGGCTCCTCCGACGAGCAGTACTTC. It yields the protein CASSQGSSDEQYF.

The chain recombines TRBV28 with TRBJ2-3; 8 bases fit TRBD2. The V gene end was trimmed by 2 bases and the J gene end by 4 bases; junction bases not matched to a gene: 5. There are 15 residues in the CDR3. In germline, CDR1 is MDHEN, CDR2 SYDVKM. DNA of the CDR3: TGTGCCAGCAGTTTACCCGGGGGGGGATCAGATACGCAGTATTTT. Translated: CASSLPGGGSDTQYF.

A single count supports this clonotype. This rearrangement joins TRBV7-8 to TRBJ2-3; 10 bases are a match to TRBD2. Trimming cost V 0 bases and J 2 bases; bases outside gene matches: 8. From germline, CDR1 is SGHVS and CDR2 FQNEAQ. There are 18 residues in the CDR3. The CDR3 here is CASSLAWSGGESTDTQYF. The CDR3 coding sequence is TGTGCCAGCAGCTTAGCGTGGAGCGGGGGGGAATCCACAGATACGCAGTATTTT. The whole variable domain, remainder taken from reference TRBV7-8 and TRBJ2-3, is GAGVSQSPRYKVAKRGQDVALRCDPISGHVSLFWYQQALGQGPEFLTYFQNEAQLDKSGLPSDRFFAERPEGSVSTLKIQRTQQEDSAVYLCASSLAWSGGESTDTQYFGPGTRLTVL.

The J gene is TRBJ2-7, the V gene TRBV4-2; D tentatively reads TRBD1 or TRBD2 (6 bases each). Looked up from germline, CDR1 is LGHNA and CDR2 is YNFKEQ. Trimming removed 0 bases at V and 6 bases at J, with 15 bases between. The CDR3 has 15 amino acids. In DNA, the CDR3 is TGTGCCAGCAGCCAAGATGGCAGGGGAGGCAGCGAGCAGTACTTC. Encoded protein: CASSQDGRGGSEQYF.

This chain joins TRBV24-1 and TRBJ2-1; possibly TRBD1 for D (5 bases). Between the trimmed V and J ends, which lost 4 bases and 3 bases, there was a span of 12 bases. The germline V gene encodes CDR1 KGHDR and CDR2 SFDVKD. The CDR3 runs to 15 residues. CDR3 sequence: CATSEWGRSYNEQFF. The CDR3 region has the DNA TGTGCCACCAGTGAGTGGGGCAGAAGCTACAATGAGCAGTTCTTC.

The chain has TRBV6-1 and TRBJ2-7, with D perhaps given as TRBD1 or TRBD2 (6 bases each). Judging by the DNA end, TRBJ2-4 fits better; the J call may be wrong. Germline V lookup: CDR1 MNHNS, CDR2 SASEGT. The CDR3 totals 13 residues. The CDR3 spells CASLQGGENIQYF. CDR3 in DNA: TGTGCCAGCTTACAGGGAGGTGAAAACATTCAGTACTTC.

J is TRBJ2-5 and V is TRBV10-3; weak D call: TRBD1 (6 bases). CDR3 size: 14 residues. The ends were cut back, 8 bases at V and 4 bases at J, with 17 bases in the middle. In germline, CDR1 is ENHRY, CDR2 SYGVKD. CDR3 region: CAIRTEQGGETQYF. The CDR3, as DNA: TGTGCCATCCGGACTGAACAGGGTGGAGAGACCCAGTACTTC.

This chain uses TRBV6-5 with TRBJ1-1; possibly TRBD1 for D (5 bases). The V gene's germline CDR1 is MNHEY and CDR2 SVGAGI. This CDR3 has 15 amino acids. Deletions cut 2 bases from V and 0 bases from J, with 10 bases between. DNA for the CDR3: TGTGCCAGCAGTTACAAGGGGATAGTGAACACTGAAGCTTTCTTT. It translates to CASSYKGIVNTEAFF.

The gene calls are TRBV2 and TRBJ2-7, with TRBD2 identical over 10 bases. The CDR3 totals 14 residues. V dropped 10 bases and J dropped 1; count of bases not matched to a gene: 7. CDR1 is SNHLY, CDR2 FYNNEI, per germline. In DNA, the CDR3 is TGTGCCATTCAAGTTAGCGGGGGGTCCTACGAGCAGTACTTC. Translating gives CAIQVSGGSYEQYF.

The gene calls are TRBV14 and TRBJ2-1; 11 bases fit TRBD2. This CDR3 is 16 amino acids long. Trimming at V came to 3 bases and at J to 10 bases, leaving 11 bases not matched to a gene. Germline values: CDR1 SGHDN, CDR2 FVKESK. CDR3 residues: CASSQGLAATSREQFF. Here the CDR3 DNA reads TGTGCCAGCAGCCAGGGACTAGCGGCCACGAGCCGGGAGCAGTTCTTC.

The chain has TRBV6-6 and TRBJ1-3, with D possibly being TRBD1 (5 bases). Germline CDR1 is MNHNY and CDR2 is SVGAGI (reference sequence). Trimming took off 9 bases at V and 4 bases at J, with 7 bases between the two ends. The CDR3 covers 11 residues. The CDR3 region is CASRQGNTIYF. The CDR3, as DNA: TGTGCCAGTCGACAGGGAAACACCATATATTTT.

The chain couples TRBV6-2 or TRBV6-3 to TRBJ1-2; no reliable D call. Germline loops: CDR1 MNHEY, CDR2 SVGEGT. CDR3 length: 18 amino acids. With 0 bases removed from V and 8 bases from J, the gap between germline ends came to 25 bases. The DNA for the CDR3 is TGTGCCAGCAGTTACTCGACCGTCACGCAACAGAACCAAGGGGGCTACACCTTC. It codes for CASSYSTVTQQNQGGYTF.

V is TRBV20-1 and J is TRBJ2-7; 9 bases match TRBD2. V gave up 0 bases and J gave up 10 bases; unmatched junction bases: 16. Germline values: CDR1 DFQATT, CDR2 SNEGSKA (reference sequence). The CDR3 loop spans 16 amino acids. For the CDR3, the DNA is TGCAGTGCTAGAGATTCGGGCGGGGGGGCTAGGAACGCCCAGTACTTC. Translating it yields CSARDSGGGARNAQYF.

This sequence joins TRBV4-3 and TRBJ2-4; perhaps TRBD2 as D (6 bases). V was pared by 4 bases and J by 0 bases, with 19 bases between. Looked up from germline, CDR1 is LGHNA and CDR2 is YSLEER. This CDR3 has 18 residues. The CDR3 sequence is CASSRRVGIAVAKNIQYF. The DNA of the CDR3 is TGCGCCAGCAGCCGAAGGGTTGGGATAGCGGTAGCCAAAAACATTCAGTACTTC.

The chain has TRBV10-3 and TRBJ1-4, with a weak D call TRBD1 (5 bases). CDR3 length: 13 amino acids. Germline V gives CDR1 ENHRY, CDR2 SYGVKD. Trimming removed 11 bases from V and 3 bases from J, with 13 bases in between. This chain's CDR3 is CASRAESNEKLFF. CDR3 bases: TGTGCCTCCAGGGCAGAATCTAATGAAAAACTGTTTTTT.

This rearrangement joins TRBV27 to TRBJ1-2; 9 bases agree with TRBD1. In germline, CDR1 is MNHEY, CDR2 SMNVEV (reference sequence). J lost 6 bases, V lost 7 bases, and 6 bases had no gene match. This CDR3 has 13 amino acids. DNA of the CDR3: TGTGCCAGCATGGAACGGACAGGGGATGGCTACACCTTC. It encodes CASMERTGDGYTF.

The rearrangement joins TRBV7-2 to TRBJ1-2, with D maybe TRBD1 (6 bases). Germline loops: CDR1 SGHTA, CDR2 FQGNSA. There are 15 residues in the CDR3. Trimming shortened V by 1 base and J by 4 bases, and 13 bases separated the two germline ends. The CDR3 spells CASSLVEQGGYGYTF. CDR3 DNA: TGTGCCAGCAGCTTAGTGGAACAGGGAGGCTATGGCTACACCTTC.

The chain is built from TRBV7-9 and TRBJ2-7; tentative D call: TRBD2 (5 bases). Between the trimmed V and J ends, which lost 5 bases and 4 bases, there was a span of 18 bases. CDR1 is SEHNR and CDR2 is FQNEAQ in the germline V gene (reference sequence). This CDR3 is built from 15 residues. The CDR3 spells CASSPGSGPEYEQYF. The DNA of the CDR3 is TGTGCCAGCAGCCCGGGGTCGGGCCCAGAGTACGAGCAGTACTTC.